Here is one TCR beta chain with its context. TCRdb keeps only in-frame clones here, not all; method: immunoSEQ multiplex PCR. The profile shows about 110,000 clones, about three quarters of them singletons. The CDR3 spans 15 residues. Germline trimming cut 3 bases from V and 1 base from J; bases unmatched to any gene: 5. Germline lookup yields CDR1 MGHRA and CDR2 YSYEKL. The data were obtained in a study of blood T cell repertoires in COVID-19. Background on the study: Nucleic acid was either cDNA or gDNA, and it came from T cells, B-cell-depleted T cells, or PBMCs.

The sequencing input was peripheral blood. This TCR was sampled from a man of 80 years or more with COVID-19, enrolled during active disease. This chain uses TRBV4-1 with TRBJ2-7; TRBD2 matches at 8 bases. The CDR3 bases are TGCGCCAGCAGCCAGCCGGGACTAGAATCCTACGAGCAGTACTTC. Translation gives CASSQPGLESYEQYF.